The 2 T cell receptor beta chains below were found in one sample sequenced in a study of a mutant IDH1 vaccine in newly diagnosed glioma. Profiling relied on immunoSEQ multiplex PCR, and the TCRdb table lists in-frame clones only, not all of them. The repertoire consists of some 45,000 clones, with around 83% occurring once and the leading ten covering over 4.5%. Time point: week 35, safety follow-up. Doses comprised 300 ug of mutant IDH1 20-mer peptide each, plus topical imiquimod. These receptors' targets are unknown. The sequencing here drew on PBMCs, taken from a glioma patient whose treatment included an IDH1 peptide vaccine. Receptors originate from a woman between 50 and 59 years old with glioma.

The V and J genes are TRBV5-1 and TRBJ1-1, with 11 bases matching TRBD1. This CDR3 is built from 14 residues. J was trimmed by 4 bases and V by 3 bases; bases with no gene match: 2. The germline V gene has CDR1 SGHRS and CDR2 YFSETQ. The CDR3 sequence: CASSSGQGATEAFF. The CDR3 DNA reads as TGCGCCAGCAGCTCCGGACAGGGGGCCACTGAAGCTTTCTTT.

The V gene is TRBV6-5, the J gene TRBJ2-7; D gene unclear. The ends were cut back, 0 bases at V and 3 bases at J, with 12 bases in the middle. The CDR3 length is 15 residues. CDR1 is MNHEY and CDR2 is SVGAGI in the germline V gene. The CDR3 loop reads CASSYSFEQDYEQYF. The CDR3 DNA is TGTGCCAGCAGTTACTCATTCGAACAAGACTACGAGCAGTACTTC.